This record concerns one T cell receptor beta chain sequence. Its cognate antigen is unknown. Sequenced by immunoSEQ multiplex PCR; TCRdb stores in-frame clones only, minus some. The sample carries roughly 13,000 clones, about 82% recorded once. The germline gives CDR1 MNHNS, CDR2 SASEGT. V shed 7 bases and J 7 bases; nucleotides not matched to a gene: 9. The CDR3 spans 13 residues. These data belong to a study of T cell repertoires in ileal Crohn's disease. Whole-study results and caveats: Sorted CD8 T cells held more high-frequency clones than CD4.

Noted time point: neoterminal ileum biopsy at postoperative endoscopy, about 6 months after surgery. Patients were adults with ileal or ileocolonic Crohn's disease needing resection. The chain has TRBV6-1 and TRBJ1-1; 7 positions agree with TRBD1. Material for sequencing was ileal tissue. This receptor was identified in an adult with Crohn's disease. Written as DNA, the CDR3 is TGTGCCAGCAACTCCAACAGGGGATATGAAGCTTTCTTT. It translates to CASNSNRGYEAFF.